The sequence of this T cell receptor beta chain was determined in a study of TIL therapy for anti-PD-1-resistant metastatic lung cancer. Study-wide context: Tumors had a median PD-L1 proportion score of around 6%.

Study findings and constraints: This highly selected cohort may not generalize to typical lung cancer patients.

Sequencing used immunoSEQ v3. Produced via immunoSEQ multiplex PCR; TCRdb's table is partial and in-frame only. This sample carries 50,000 to 70,000 clones, 55% to 75% of them seen once, and the ten largest clones take less than 8%. On this clone: No antigen is known for it.

As for time point: pre-treatment sample, taken before nivolumab and TIL therapy. The CDR3 runs to 16 residues. The trim removed 3 bases at V and 4 bases at J, leaving 9 bases unmatched. Germline V gives CDR1 SGHRS, CDR2 YFSETQ. The J gene is TRBJ1-2, the V gene TRBV5-1; 10 nucleotides agree with TRBD1. The sequenced sample was blood, obtained at baseline. The clonotype was recovered from a person aged 25-80 years with non-small cell lung cancer. CDR3 amino acids: CASSSGQGIPFYGYTF. The CDR3 region has the DNA TGCGCCAGCAGCTCGGGACAGGGGATCCCCTTCTATGGCTACACCTTC.